Listed below are T cell receptor beta chains from one sample, sequenced in a study of cytomegalovirus exposure and HLA in healthy donors. The assay was immunoSEQ multiplex PCR, and TCRdb's table has in-frame clones only and misses some. The repertoire holds about 130,000 clones, approximately 77% seen once, with under 2.5% in the top ten. The sequencing sample was made of PBMCs. Every receptor here comes from a man in his thirties or forties in good health and CMV-seronegative. Both conserved end residues are part of each CDR3. Fields, in order: J gene, clone size, V gene, D gene, CDR3 protein, CDR3 DNA. A D gene is named only where the DNA matches it firmly. The size entry is marked missing in some rows and otherwise reads once, few, many or a size class.

TRBJ2-7,-,TRBV6-1,-,CATSEAYEQYF,TGTGCCACCTCGGAGGCCTACGAGCAGTACTTC
TRBJ1-5,-,TRBV30,-,CAWIINRVLGANQPQHF,TGTGCCTGGATAATCAACAGGGTACTTGGAGCGAATCAGCCCCAGCATTTT
TRBJ2-7,-,TRBV6-1,-,CASSATRTGRGEQYF,TGTGCCAGCAGTGCCACTCGGACGGGTAGGGGCGAGCAGTACTTC
TRBJ2-2,-,TRBV5-1,TRBD2,CASSPTRASGNQNTGELFF,TGCGCCAGCAGCCCCACCCGGGCTAGCGGGAACCAGAACACCGGGGAGCTGTTTTTT
TRBJ1-1,-,TRBV6-4,TRBD1,CASSKTGTTEAFF,TGTGCCAGCAGTAAGACAGGGACCACTGAAGCTTTCTTT
TRBJ1-2,-,TRBV28,-,CASSLLGDNYGYTF,TGTGCCAGCAGTTTATTGGGAGATAACTATGGCTACACCTTC
TRBJ1-2,-,TRBV7-9,TRBD1,CSSSLVGGQAGSNYGYTF,TGTTCCAGCAGCTTAGTAGGTGGACAGGCCGGATCTAACTATGGCTACACCTTC
TRBJ2-3,-,TRBV7-7,TRBD2,CASSSPREVAGYTDTQYF,TGTGCTAGCAGCTCCCCACGGGAGGTAGCGGGATACACAGATACGCAGTATTTT
TRBJ1-1,-,TRBV11-1,-,CASSLGSGVGTEAFF,TGTGCCAGCAGCTTAGGATCAGGCGTTGGCACTGAAGCTTTCTTT
TRBJ1-1,few,TRBV18,-,CASSPPGRGNTEAFF,TGTGCCAGCTCACCACCGGGTAGGGGGAACACTGAAGCTTTCTTT
TRBJ2-5,-,TRBV19,TRBD1,CASSKQGVAETQYF,TGTGCCAGTAGTAAACAGGGGGTTGCTGAGACCCAGTACTTC